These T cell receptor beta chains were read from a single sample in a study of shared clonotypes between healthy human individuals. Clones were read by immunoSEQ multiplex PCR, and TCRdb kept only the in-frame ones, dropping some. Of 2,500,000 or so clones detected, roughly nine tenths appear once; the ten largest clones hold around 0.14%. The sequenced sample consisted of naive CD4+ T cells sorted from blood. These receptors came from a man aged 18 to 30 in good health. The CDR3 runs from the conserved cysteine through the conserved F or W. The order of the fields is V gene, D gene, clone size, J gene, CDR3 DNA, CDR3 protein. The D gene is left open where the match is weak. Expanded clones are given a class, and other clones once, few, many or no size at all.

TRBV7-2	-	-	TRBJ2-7	TGTGCCAGCAGCTTAGGGGTCGGATCCTACGAGCAGTACTTC	CASSLGVGSYEQYF
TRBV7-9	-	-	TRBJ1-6	TGTGCCAGCAGCTCCCGGGACAAATATTCACCCCTCCACTTT	CASSSRDKYSPLHF
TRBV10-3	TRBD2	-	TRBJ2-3	TGTGCCACCCTCAGCGGGAGCGCACGAGATACGCAGTATTTT	CATLSGSARDTQYF
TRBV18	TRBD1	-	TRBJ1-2	TGTGCCAGCTCGACCACAGTAACCGGGACAGGGGGCCGGAACTATGGCTACACCTTC	CASSTTVTGTGGRNYGYTF
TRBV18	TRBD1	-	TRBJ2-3	TGTGCCAGCTCATCGGGACAGCTTAGCACAGATACGCAGTATTTT	CASSSGQLSTDTQYF
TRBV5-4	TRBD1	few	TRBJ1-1	TGTGCCAGCAGCTTGGCAGGGGGCAACACTGAAGCTTTCTTT	CASSLAGGNTEAFF
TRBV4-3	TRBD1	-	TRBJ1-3	TGCGCCAGCAGCCAAGATACAATACAGGGGGTCGCCGCCGGAAACACCATATATTTT	CASSQDTIQGVAAGNTIYF
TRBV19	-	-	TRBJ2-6	TGTGCCAGTAGTATAGAGAGGGCTGGGGCCAACGTCCTGACTTTC	CASSIERAGANVLTF
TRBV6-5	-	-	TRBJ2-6	TGTGCCAGCAGTTACTGGGGGGGGCCTGGGGCCAACGTCCTGACTTTC	CASSYWGGPGANVLTF
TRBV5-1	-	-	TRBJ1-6	TGCGCCAGCAGCCTGTGGGACCAAAGTAATTCACCCCTCCACTTT	CASSLWDQSNSPLHF
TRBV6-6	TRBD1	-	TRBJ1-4	TGTGCCAGCAGTTACTCGAGCAGGGGGCGCGGTGAAAAACTGTTTTTT	CASSYSSRGRGEKLFF
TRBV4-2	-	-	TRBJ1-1	TGTGCCAGCAGCCTACGTGCTCTTGGTGAAGCTTTCTTT	CASSLRALGEAFF
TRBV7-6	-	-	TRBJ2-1	TGTGCCAGCAGCTTAATGCGGGCGAGCTCCTACAATGAGCAGTTCTTC	CASSLMRASSYNEQFF